The present entry profiles one T cell receptor beta chain with its context. Antigen unknown. The data originate from a study of response to subunit inactivated influenza vaccine. Study results and caveats: Authors suggested each seasonal influenza vaccination recruits few new T cells.

Looked up from germline, CDR1 is SGHTA and CDR2 is FQGNSA. The CDR3 is 15 amino acids. V was pared by 1 base and J by 1 base, with 3 bases of the junction left unmatched. TCRdb passed the RT-PCR reads through MiXCR, listing each CDR3 protein once. Of around 300,000 distinct CDR3 sequences detected, 20% to 25% appear once; the ten largest clones hold 10%. The chain carries TRBV7-2 and TRBJ1-2, with 7 positions matching TRBD1. The material sequenced was PBMCs from blood, taken about 19 months after vaccination. This clonotype originated in a man aged 50-75 years who received an inactivated influenza vaccine. Written as DNA, the CDR3 is TGTGCCAGCAGCTTAGTTGGGGACAGTAACTATGGCTACACCTTC. Protein sequence: CASSLVGDSNYGYTF.